This passage covers 30 T cell receptor beta chains from one sample sequenced in a study of blood T cell repertoires in COVID-19. Clones were sequenced by immunoSEQ multiplex PCR, and TCRdb holds only the in-frame ones, with some missing. The sample records about 270,000 clones, around 87% being singletons. The sequenced sample was PBMCs or T cells enriched from blood (not recorded which). The source of these receptors is a woman aged 18-29 years who had recovered from COVID-19.

V usage is TRBV5-5 and J usage is TRBJ1-1; 10 bases are a match to TRBD1. With 6 bases clipped from V and 5 bases from J, the junction kept 13 bases outside the gene matches. There are 16 residues in the CDR3. Per germline, CDR1 SGHKS and CDR2 YYEKEE (reference sequence). The CDR3 protein is CASTPGPTGGETEAFF. DNA of the CDR3: TGTGCCAGCACCCCCGGCCCGACAGGGGGCGAAACTGAAGCTTTCTTT.

The rearrangement uses TRBV5-1 and TRBJ1-1; 9 bases are shared with TRBD1. In germline, CDR1 is SGHRS, CDR2 YFSETQ. This CDR3 is 14 amino acids long. Trimming at V came to 3 bases and at J to 4 bases, leaving 4 bases not matched to a gene. The CDR3 nucleotides read TGCGCCAGCAGCTCCGGACAGGGGAGCACTGAAGCTTTCTTT. As protein: CASSSGQGSTEAFF. Based on the CDR3 plus reference TRBV5-1 and TRBJ1-1, the full variable domain is KAGVTQTPRYLIKTRGQQVTLSCSPISGHRSVSWYQQTPGQGLQFLFEYFSETQRNKGNFPGRFSGRQFSNSRSEMNVSTLELGDSALYLCASSSGQGSTEAFFGQGTRLTVV.

The gene calls are TRBV6-1 and TRBJ1-1; 8 bases line up with TRBD1. Germline V gene sequence: CDR1 MNHNS, CDR2 SASEGT. The CDR3 totals 14 residues. Unmatched junction bases numbered 10, after V lost 2 bases and J lost 11 bases. The DNA for the CDR3 is TGTGCCAGCAGTGAAATTGGGCAGGGGGCTTTGGCTTTCTTT. It translates to CASSEIGQGALAFF.

V is TRBV5-1 and J is TRBJ1-2, with a possible D match to TRBD1 (5 bases). The CDR3 length is 17 residues. V gave up 2 bases and J gave up 2 bases, with 19 bases separating them. Per germline, CDR1 SGHRS and CDR2 YFSETQ. CDR3 residues: CASSFEARTGSNYGYTF. The DNA for the CDR3 is TGCGCCAGCAGCTTCGAAGCCCGCACAGGCTCGAACTATGGCTACACCTTC.

This chain joins TRBV6-5 and TRBJ1-1; a possible D gene is TRBD1 (5 bases). V was shortened by 6 bases and J by 2 bases, with 10 bases between the two germline ends. The CDR3 is 13 amino acids. The germline gives CDR1 MNHEY, CDR2 SVGAGI. The CDR3 coding sequence is TGTGCCAGCAGCCAAGGGGTCAACACTGAAGCTTTCTTT. Amino acid sequence: CASSQGVNTEAFF.

Only a few counts were recorded for this clone. The V gene is TRBV19, the J gene TRBJ2-1; D is perhaps TRBD2 (5 bases). V was trimmed by 7 bases and J by 5 bases, leaving 12 bases between them. Germline assignment: CDR1 LNHDA and CDR2 SQIVND (reference sequence). The CDR3 sequence is 13 residues long. This chain's CDR3 is CASNSGIHNEQFF. The CDR3, as DNA: TGTGCCAGTAACTCCGGGATACACAATGAGCAGTTCTTC.

This clone was seen once. The V and J genes are TRBV4-2 and TRBJ1-1; a weak D match, TRBD1 (6 bases). Germline V gene sequence: CDR1 LGHNA, CDR2 YNFKEQ. Deletions cut 5 bases from V and 3 bases from J, with 19 bases between. This CDR3 spans 16 amino acids. In DNA form, the CDR3 reads TGTGCCAGCAGCACGGACAGTCGGCGGAAGGACACTGAAGCTTTCTTT. As protein: CASSTDSRRKDTEAFF.

The rearrangement uses TRBV2 and TRBJ2-5, with TRBD2 matching over 9 bases. Germline-derived CDR1 and CDR2 are SNHLY and FYNNEI. The CDR3 is 15 residues long. Trimming cost V 0 bases and J 7 bases; bases outside gene matches: 6. Here the CDR3 DNA reads TGTGCCAGCAGTGAAGCGCGCGGGGGGGCAGGGACCCAGTACTTC. Translating it yields CASSEARGGAGTQYF. Variable domain in full (rest from reference TRBV2 and TRBJ2-5): EPEVTQTPSHQVTQMGQEVILRCVPISNHLYFYWYRQILGQKVEFLVSFYNNEISEKSEIFDDQFSVERPDGSNFTLKIRSTKLEDSAMYFCASSEARGGAGTQYFGPGTRLLVL.

The rearrangement joins TRBV5-8 to TRBJ1-5, with TRBD1 matching 12 bases. Germline V gene lookup returns CDR1 SGHTS and CDR2 YDEGEE. Trimming cost V 4 bases and J 5 bases; bases outside gene matches: 4. The CDR3 has 15 residues. The CDR3 bases are TGTGCCAGCAGCCGGGGACAGGGGGCTGATCAGCCCCAGCATTTT. It is translated as CASSRGQGADQPQHF. Combining the CDR3 with reference TRBV5-8 and TRBJ1-5 gives the whole variable domain EAGVTQSPTHLIKTRGQQATLRCSPISGHTSVYWYQQALGLGLQFLLWYDEGEERNRGNFPPRFSGRQFPNYSSELNVNALELEDSALYLCASSRGQGADQPQHFGDGTRLSIL.

J is TRBJ1-1 and V is TRBV5-4; D is unclear. V shed 4 bases and J shed 4 bases, with 14 bases lying between them. In germline, CDR1 is SGHNT, CDR2 YYREEE (reference sequence). The CDR3 runs 14 residues. The CDR3 region is CASSPPGEGTEAFF. CDR3 coding DNA: TGTGCCAGCAGCCCCCCGGGAGAGGGCACTGAAGCTTTCTTT.

This chain links TRBV28 with TRBJ2-7, with a weak D call TRBD1 (5 bases). CDR1 is MDHEN, CDR2 SYDVKM, per germline. The CDR3 spans 13 residues. The V and J ends lost 2 bases and 5 bases respectively, with 10 bases between them. The CDR3 here is CASSLRGLHEQYF. The CDR3 DNA is TGTGCCAGCAGTTTAAGGGGTCTCCACGAGCAGTACTTC.

This clone was counted once. The chain has TRBV19 and TRBJ1-1; D is uncertain. Germline CDR1 LNHDA, CDR2 SQIVND (reference sequence). V was shortened by 6 bases and J by 3 bases, with 14 bases between the two germline ends. There are 14 residues in the CDR3. The CDR3, as DNA: TGTGCCAGTAGAGGGAGGGAATATGACACTGAAGCTTTCTTT. Residues: CASRGREYDTEAFF. The variable domain in full, completed from reference TRBV19 and TRBJ1-1, reads DGGITQSPKYLFRKEGQNVTLSCEQNLNHDAMYWYRQDPGQGLRLIYYSQIVNDFQKGDIAEGYSVSREKKESFPLTVTSAQKNPTAFYLCASRGREYDTEAFFGQGTRLTVV.

V gene TRBV11-2 combines with J gene TRBJ2-2; maybe TRBD2 (6 bases). This CDR3 contains 16 residues. V was cut by 10 bases and J by 3 bases, with 21 bases left in between. CDR1 and CDR2 from the germline V gene are SGHAT and FQNNGV. CDR3 loop: CATPSRAGRHTGELFF. In DNA form, the CDR3 reads TGTGCCACCCCAAGCAGGGCGGGGAGGCACACCGGGGAGCTGTTTTTT.

This chain links TRBV6-4 with TRBJ1-1, with 10 bases aligning to TRBD1. J lost 5 bases, V lost 6 bases, and 12 bases had no gene match. The V gene's germline CDR1 is MRHNA and CDR2 SNTAGT. There are 16 residues in the CDR3. CDR3 protein: CASRPGQGRGETEAFF. DNA of the CDR3: TGTGCCAGCAGACCGGGACAGGGGCGCGGAGAGACTGAAGCTTTCTTT.

The chain links TRBV29-1 to TRBJ2-7; TRBD1 agrees at 7 bases. This CDR3 spans 14 amino acids. Trimming took 8 bases from V and 0 from J; bases not matched to a gene: 10. Germline lookup yields CDR1 SQVTM and CDR2 ANQGSEA. The CDR3 spells CSTRKDRSSYEQYF. The CDR3 DNA reads as TGCAGCACCCGAAAGGACAGGAGCTCCTACGAGCAGTACTTC.

This rearrangement joins TRBV6-1 to TRBJ2-3; 7 bases line up with TRBD1. The CDR3 covers 16 residues. Germline CDR1 and CDR2: MNHNS and SASEGT. V was pared by 1 base and J by 4 bases, with 8 bases of the junction left unmatched. The CDR3 DNA reads TGTGCCAGCAGTGAAGGCCCAGGGGGAGACGCAGATACGCAGTATTTT. Its protein product is CASSEGPGGDADTQYF.

The gene calls are TRBV2 and TRBJ2-1; maybe TRBD2 (5 bases). Between the trimmed V and J ends, which lost 0 bases and 8 bases, there was a span of 11 bases. The length of the CDR3 is 14 residues. Per germline, CDR1 SNHLY and CDR2 FYNNEI. CDR3 coding DNA: TGTGCCAGCAGTGAAGCCCGGCTGAGGGATGAGCAGTTCTTC. Encoded protein: CASSEARLRDEQFF.

This chain joins TRBV14 and TRBJ2-7, with 7 bases identical to TRBD1. The V and J ends lost 4 bases and 2 bases, in that order; junction bases with no gene match: 11. CDR1 and CDR2 from the germline V gene are SGHDN and FVKESK. The CDR3 spans 16 residues. The CDR3 nucleotides read TGTGCCAGCAGCCGACGTGGACAGGTCCCCACCTACGAGCAGTACTTC. Protein sequence: CASSRRGQVPTYEQYF.

This chain connects TRBV19 to TRBJ2-7; 7 positions match TRBD1. This CDR3 spans 13 amino acids. J was trimmed by 6 bases and V by 3 bases; bases with no gene match: 5. Looked up from germline, CDR1 is LNHDA and CDR2 is SQIVND (reference sequence). The CDR3 DNA reads TGTGCCAGTAGTATGAAGGGGGCTGTCGAGCAGTACTTC. Its translation is CASSMKGAVEQYF.

The gene calls are TRBV3-1 (or the pseudogene TRBV3-2) and TRBJ2-3; 7 positions agree with TRBD1. Germline lookup yields CDR1 LGHDT and CDR2 YNNKEL (reference sequence). V shed 4 bases, J shed 0 bases, and the junction held 4 bases outside the gene matches. The CDR3 length is 15 residues. CDR3 region: CASSRDSTSTDTQYF. CDR3 coding DNA: TGTGCCAGCAGCCGGGACAGTACAAGCACAGATACGCAGTATTTT.

V usage is TRBV27 and J usage is TRBJ1-2; 8 nucleotides line up with TRBD1. The ends lost 5 bases at V and 2 bases at J; junction bases unmatched: 7. This CDR3 comprises 15 residues. The germline CDR1 and CDR2 sequences are MNHEY and SMNVEV (reference sequence). Here the CDR3 reads CASSQTGVVNYGYTF. Written as DNA, the CDR3 is TGTGCCAGCAGTCAGACAGGGGTGGTCAACTATGGCTACACCTTC.

This clone was picked up a small number of times. The rearrangement links TRBV6-5 to TRBJ1-1; D may be TRBD1 (6 bases). This CDR3 spans 14 amino acids. In germline, CDR1 is MNHEY, CDR2 SVGAGI. The germline V and J ends were trimmed by 3 bases and 11 bases, with 19 bases remaining between them. In DNA form, the CDR3 reads TGTGCCAGCAGTTATTTCCCGCAGGGGAAAGGGGCTTTCTTT. It is translated as CASSYFPQGKGAFF.

This chain joins TRBV11-3 and TRBJ1-1, with D unresolved. Germline CDR1 and CDR2: SGHNT and YENEEA. CDR3 size: 16 residues. V shed 1 base and J shed 0 bases, with 12 bases lying between them. The chain's CDR3 is CASSLGGSQLNTEAFF. In DNA, the CDR3 is TGTGCCAGCAGCTTAGGAGGGAGCCAGCTGAACACTGAAGCTTTCTTT.

The V gene is TRBV7-6, the J gene TRBJ1-1; 9 positions match TRBD1. V lost 0 bases and J lost 5; bases outside the gene matches: 4. The CDR3 consists of 15 residues. Germline V lookup: CDR1 SGHVS, CDR2 FNYEAQ. Written as DNA, the CDR3 is TGTGCCAGCAGCTTAGCACAGGGGGCGAGGACTGAAGCTTTCTTT. It is translated as CASSLAQGARTEAFF. The full variable domain, in which reference TRBV7-6 and TRBJ1-1 provide the parts outside the CDR3, is GAGVSQSPRYKVTKRGQDVALRCDPISGHVSLYWYRQALGQGPEFLTYFNYEAQQDKSGLPNDRFSAERPEGSISTLTIQRTEQRDSAMYRCASSLAQGARTEAFFGQGTRLTVV.

This chain links TRBV6-5 with TRBJ2-6; D is undetermined. The V and J ends lost 6 bases and 4 bases respectively, with 7 bases between them. The CDR3 is 13 residues long. The germline gives CDR1 MNHEY, CDR2 SVGAGI. The CDR3 sequence: CASRRAGANVLTF. The CDR3 DNA reads as TGTGCCAGCAGGAGAGCGGGGGCCAACGTCCTGACTTTC.

As to this clone: Other DNA sequences in this specimen translate into the identical CDR3. The J gene is TRBJ1-3, the V gene TRBV2; D gene ambiguous. CDR1 and CDR2 from the germline V gene are SNHLY and FYNNEI. There are 12 residues in the CDR3. Trimming removed 8 bases from V and 1 base from J, with 6 bases in between. The CDR3 nucleotides are TGTGCCAGCCGGAGATCTGGAAACACCATATATTTT. Its protein is CASRRSGNTIYF.

The rearrangement uses TRBV6-5 and TRBJ2-5; 8 bases map to TRBD1. CDR1 and CDR2 from the germline V gene are MNHEY and SVGAGI. The CDR3 has 15 amino acids. Trimming at V came to 6 bases and at J to 4 bases, leaving 10 bases not matched to a gene. CDR3 region: CASRRADRARETQYF. CDR3 sequence (DNA): TGTGCCAGCAGAAGAGCGGACAGGGCCCGAGAGACCCAGTACTTC.

This chain joins TRBV24-1 and TRBJ2-3; 7 bases are a match to TRBD2. Germline V CDR1 and CDR2: KGHDR, SFDVKD. This CDR3 is built from 16 residues. The V and J ends lost 4 bases and 8 bases, in that order; junction bases with no gene match: 14. CDR3 amino acids: CATSDPTSADLGTQYF. The CDR3 nucleotides are TGTGCCACCAGTGACCCTACTAGCGCGGATCTGGGTACGCAGTATTTT.

This clone appeared once. The gene calls are TRBV27 and TRBJ1-1; 7 nucleotides align to TRBD1. The CDR3 consists of 13 residues. Losses at the gene ends were 3 bases for V and 3 bases for J; bases not matched to a gene: 1. The germline gives CDR1 MNHEY, CDR2 SMNVEV (reference sequence). The CDR3 sequence is CASSLQGDTEAFF. CDR3 nucleotides: TGTGCCAGCAGTTTGCAGGGGGACACTGAAGCTTTCTTT.

CDR3 residues: CASNPGDSSGNTIYF. For the CDR3, the DNA is TGCGCCAGCAATCCAGGGGACAGCTCTGGAAACACCATATATTTT. The V call is TRBV5-1, the J call TRBJ1-3, with TRBD1 identical over 7 bases. Germline assignment: CDR1 SGHRS and CDR2 YFSETQ. This CDR3 is built from 15 residues. With 6 bases clipped from V and 0 bases from J, the junction kept 6 bases outside the gene matches.